This TCR beta chain was recovered during a study of T cell responses to AZD1222 COVID-19 vaccine. V was pared by 6 bases and J by 7 bases, with 19 bases between. The CDR3 spans 15 residues. Germline V gene sequence: CDR1 ENHRY, CDR2 SYGVKD. Produced via immunoSEQ multiplex PCR; TCRdb's table is partial and in-frame only. The table lists about 130,000 clones, 88% of them singletons. The TCR originated in an adult in good health. This chain joins TRBV10-3 and TRBJ2-1, with D tentatively TRBD2 (5 bases). This specimen consisted of peripheral blood, obtained on day 0 of AZD1222 vaccination. CDR3 residues: CAISQQETTINEQFF. Here the CDR3 DNA reads TGTGCCATCAGCCAGCAGGAGACTACCATAAATGAGCAGTTCTTC.